What follows are 10 T cell receptor beta chains derived from one specimen sequenced in a study of cytomegalovirus exposure and HLA in healthy donors. In the PCR, 60 Vbeta and 13 Jbeta primers were used. The table came from immunoSEQ multiplex PCR; TCRdb's copy has only in-frame clones and leaves some out. The data show about 140,000 clones, 70% to 85% seen once. Sequenced material: PBMCs. These receptors were taken from a man aged 25 to 45 in good health and CMV-seropositive.

The table lists this clone with a few counts. The chain links TRBV9 to TRBJ2-2; possible D gene TRBD2, 5 bases. Germline V lookup: CDR1 SGDLS, CDR2 YYNGEE. The germline V and J ends were trimmed by 0 bases and 6 bases, with 15 bases remaining between them. The CDR3 has 16 amino acids. The CDR3 sequence is CASSVDGLRSAGELFF. The CDR3 DNA is TGTGCCAGCAGCGTAGACGGACTCCGGAGTGCCGGGGAGCTGTTTTTT. Full variable domain (missing parts from reference TRBV9 and TRBJ2-2): DSGVTQTPKHLITATGQRVTLRCSPRSGDLSVYWYQQSLDQGLQFLIQYYNGEERAKGNILERFSAQQFPDLHSELNLSSLELGDSALYFCASSVDGLRSAGELFFGEGSRLTVL.

This clone was seen a few times. The rearrangement joins TRBV21-1 to TRBJ1-5; the table's D call TRBD1 went unverified against the DNA. TRBV21-1 corresponds to a pseudogene. The CDR3 loop spans 15 amino acids. The CDR3 loop reads CASTRKGEECQPQHF. The CDR3 DNA reads as TGTGCCAGCACCCGAAAGGGGGAAGAGTGTCAGCCCCAGCATTTT.

The V call is TRBV10-2, the J call TRBJ1-2; possibly TRBD1 for D (5 bases). Trimming took 2 bases from V and 8 from J, leaving 9 bases between them. Germline loops: CDR1 WSHSY, CDR2 SAAADI. The CDR3 covers 12 residues. The CDR3 loop reads CASSEGAVGYTF. The CDR3 DNA reads TGCGCCAGCAGTGAGGGGGCAGTGGGCTACACCTTC.

The chain recombines TRBV18 with TRBJ2-1, with TRBD1 identical over 8 bases. The CDR3 consists of 15 residues. CDR1 and CDR2 from the germline V gene are KGHSH and LQKENI. V lost 0 bases, J lost 4 bases, and 2 bases stayed unmatched. The CDR3 is CASSPPDRGYNEQFF. For the CDR3, the DNA is TGTGCCAGCTCACCACCAGACAGGGGTTACAATGAGCAGTTCTTC.

V usage is TRBV14 and J usage is TRBJ1-2, with D possibly TRBD1 on 5 matching bases. V lost 3 bases and J lost 2, with 7 bases in between. Germline V gives CDR1 SGHDN, CDR2 FVKESK. The CDR3 sequence is 13 residues long. This chain's CDR3 is CASSQTDNYGYTF. The CDR3 DNA follows: TGTGCCAGCAGCCAGACAGACAACTATGGCTACACCTTC.

This clone was recorded once. One junction end does not reproduce the germline sequence, and a read error may be involved. The gene calls are TRBV7-9 and TRBJ2-3; unclear D gene. The CDR3 totals 12 residues. Germline CDR1 SEHNR, CDR2 FQNEAQ (reference sequence). The CDR3 sequence is CSSSLVSDTQYF. The CDR3 nucleotides are TGTTCCAGCAGCTTAGTATCAGATACGCAGTATTTT. The full variable domain, in which reference TRBV7-9 and TRBJ2-3 provide the parts outside the CDR3, is DTGVSQNPRHKITKRGQNVTFRCDPISEHNRLYWYRQTLGQGPEFLTYFQNEAQLEKSRLLSDRFSAERPKGSFSTLEIQRTEQGDSAMYLCSSSLVSDTQYFGPGTRLTVL.

The chain has TRBV4-2 and TRBJ2-3; perhaps TRBD2 as D (5 bases). The V gene's germline CDR1 is LGHNA and CDR2 YNFKEQ. The CDR3 runs to 16 residues. Trimming removed 1 base from V and 1 base from J, with 12 bases in between. This CDR3 reads CASSQVRGRGTDTQYF. Written as DNA, the CDR3 is TGTGCCAGCAGCCAAGTGCGAGGGAGAGGCACAGATACGCAGTATTTT.

The genes are TRBV6-6 and TRBJ1-1; possibly TRBD1 for D (6 bases). The CDR3 spans 11 residues. V lost 5 bases and J lost 6, with 7 bases in between. In germline, CDR1 is MNHNY, CDR2 SVGAGI (reference sequence). CDR3 residues: CASSRQAEAFF. The CDR3 DNA reads as TGTGCCAGCAGTCGACAGGCTGAAGCTTTCTTT.

This chain uses TRBV2 with TRBJ1-5; D might be TRBD1 (6 bases). The germline V gene has CDR1 SNHLY and CDR2 FYNNEI. Trimming removed 4 bases at V and 6 bases at J, with 13 bases between. The CDR3 is 14 amino acids. As DNA, the CDR3 is TGTGCCAGCAGTGTGGGGGCCCAAGGTCAGCCCCAGCATTTT. Residues: CASSVGAQGQPQHF.

The V gene is TRBV11-3, the J gene TRBJ2-7; 9 bases fit TRBD2. This CDR3 has 16 residues. V lost 5 bases and J lost 4; bases outside the gene matches: 12. Germline CDR1 SGHNT, CDR2 YENEEA. The CDR3 DNA sequence: TGTGCCAGCAGCCTAGGGGCGGGGGGGCGCGGATACGAGCAGTACTTC. This encodes CASSLGAGGRGYEQYF.